This TCR beta chain was profiled in a study of neurological immune-mediated disorders. Details on this clonotype: What it recognizes is unknown.

Study-wide findings and caveats: The greatest TCR clonal expansion occurred in HTLV-1-associated myelopathy and the least in multiple sclerosis, which fell below healthy controls. Association of the multiple sclerosis repertoire cluster with clinical or MRI features was not observed for any feature.

V gave up 3 bases and J gave up 3 bases, with 4 bases separating them. This CDR3 comprises 12 residues. Germline V CDR1 and CDR2: ENHRY, SYGVKD. cDNA was made by 5'RACE with 10-nucleotide random UMIs. In TCRdb, the 5' RACE reads were re-called with MiXCR into one record per CDR3 protein. The sample has about 21,000 distinct CDR3 sequences, roughly 17% seen once. Each sorted-subset library came from around 1 million CD4+ or CD8+ T cells. This sequence originates from a woman in her late teens or twenties with multiple sclerosis. The chain uses TRBV10-3 and TRBJ2-3; no clear D gene. Sample: CD8+ T cells from blood. CDR3 protein: CAISDGTDTQYF. The CDR3 DNA is TGTGCCATCAGTGATGGGACAGATACGCAGTATTTT.